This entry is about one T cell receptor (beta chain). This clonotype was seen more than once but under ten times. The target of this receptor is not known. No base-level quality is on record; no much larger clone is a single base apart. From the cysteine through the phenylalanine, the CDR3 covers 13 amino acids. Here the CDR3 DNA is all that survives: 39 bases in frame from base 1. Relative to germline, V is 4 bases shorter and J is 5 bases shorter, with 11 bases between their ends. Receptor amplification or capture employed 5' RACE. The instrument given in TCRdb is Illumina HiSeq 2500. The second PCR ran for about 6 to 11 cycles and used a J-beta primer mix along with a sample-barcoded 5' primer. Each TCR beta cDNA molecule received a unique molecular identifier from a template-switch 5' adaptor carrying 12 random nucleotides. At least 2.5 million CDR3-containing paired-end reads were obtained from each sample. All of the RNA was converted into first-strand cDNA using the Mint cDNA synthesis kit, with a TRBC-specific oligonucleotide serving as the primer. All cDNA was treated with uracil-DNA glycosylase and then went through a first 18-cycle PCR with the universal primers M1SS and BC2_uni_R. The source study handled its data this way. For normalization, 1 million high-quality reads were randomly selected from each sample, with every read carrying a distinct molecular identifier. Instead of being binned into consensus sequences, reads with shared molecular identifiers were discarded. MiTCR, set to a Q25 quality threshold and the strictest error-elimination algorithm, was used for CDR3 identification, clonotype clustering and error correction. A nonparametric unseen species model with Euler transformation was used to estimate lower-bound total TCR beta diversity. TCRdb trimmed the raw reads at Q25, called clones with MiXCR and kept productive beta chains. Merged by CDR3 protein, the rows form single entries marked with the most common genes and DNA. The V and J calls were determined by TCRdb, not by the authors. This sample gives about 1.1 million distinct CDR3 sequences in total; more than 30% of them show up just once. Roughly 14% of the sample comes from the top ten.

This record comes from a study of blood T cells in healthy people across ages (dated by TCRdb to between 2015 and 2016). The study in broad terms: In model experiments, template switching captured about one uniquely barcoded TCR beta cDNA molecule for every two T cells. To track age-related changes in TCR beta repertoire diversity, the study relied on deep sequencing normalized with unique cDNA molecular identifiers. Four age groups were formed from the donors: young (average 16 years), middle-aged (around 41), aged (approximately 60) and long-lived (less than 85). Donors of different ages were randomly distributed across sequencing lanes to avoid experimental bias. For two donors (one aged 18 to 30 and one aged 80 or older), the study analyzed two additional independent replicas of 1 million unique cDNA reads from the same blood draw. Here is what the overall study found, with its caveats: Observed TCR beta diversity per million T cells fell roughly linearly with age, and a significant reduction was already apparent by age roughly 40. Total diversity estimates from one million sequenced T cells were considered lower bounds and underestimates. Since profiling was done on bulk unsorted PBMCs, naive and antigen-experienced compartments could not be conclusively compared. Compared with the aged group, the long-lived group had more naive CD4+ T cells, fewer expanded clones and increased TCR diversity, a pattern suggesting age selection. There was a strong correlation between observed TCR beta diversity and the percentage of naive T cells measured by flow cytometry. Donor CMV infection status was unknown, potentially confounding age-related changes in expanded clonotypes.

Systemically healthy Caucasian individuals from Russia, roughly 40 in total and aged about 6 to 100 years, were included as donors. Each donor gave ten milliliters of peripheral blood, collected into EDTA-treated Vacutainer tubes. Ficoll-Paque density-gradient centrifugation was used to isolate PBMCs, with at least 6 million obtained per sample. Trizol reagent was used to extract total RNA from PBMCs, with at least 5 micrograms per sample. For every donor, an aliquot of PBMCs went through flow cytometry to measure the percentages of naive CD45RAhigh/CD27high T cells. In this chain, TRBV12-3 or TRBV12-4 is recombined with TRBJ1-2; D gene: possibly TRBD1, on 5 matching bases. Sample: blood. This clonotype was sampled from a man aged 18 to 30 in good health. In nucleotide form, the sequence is TGTGCCAGCAGTTCCTCGGGGGGTTATGGCTACACCTTC. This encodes CASSSSGGYGYTF.